Listed below are T cell receptor beta chains from one sample, sequenced in a study of tumor-infiltrating lymphocytes in localized non-small cell lung cancer. Generated by immunoSEQ multiplex PCR, the TCRdb table keeps only in-frame clones and is missing some. The data contain about 7,000 clones, 60% to 80% of them singletons. Sequenced sample: uninvolved lung tissue not adjacent to the tumor. The source is a human donor with non-small cell lung cancer. CDR3s include the opening cysteine and the closing phenylalanine or tryptophan. D genes are given only for firm matches. A clone size is listed for some rows: how often the clone was seen (once, few, many), or a class if it is expanded.

V gene,J gene,D gene,clone size,CDR3 DNA,CDR3 protein
TRBV4-1,TRBJ2-6,NA,NA,TGCGCCAGCAGCCAAGGAGTTCAGGGTATCTCTGGGGCCAACGTCCTGACTTTC,CASSQGVQGISGANVLTF
TRBV27,TRBJ2-1,TRBD1,NA,TGTGCCAGCAGCAGGGACAGAGCCGGAGAGCAGTTCTTC,CASSRDRAGEQFF
TRBV6-4,TRBJ2-3,TRBD1,NA,TGTGCCAGCAGTGACGGACAGGGGGCAGATACGCAGTATTTT,CASSDGQGADTQYF
TRBV6-5,TRBJ2-7,TRBD2,NA,TGTGCCAGCAGTTACTCAGGACTAGCGGGCTACGAGCAGTACTTC,CASSYSGLAGYEQYF
TRBV28,TRBJ2-7,NA,NA,TGTGCCAGCAGTTTAGGCAGCCGTTACGAGCAGTACTTC,CASSLGSRYEQYF
TRBV6-5,TRBJ2-7,NA,NA,TGTGCCAGCAGTTTAGGGGGCTCCTACGAGCAGTACTTC,CASSLGGSYEQYF
TRBV14,TRBJ1-2,NA,NA,TGTGCCAGCAGCCAAGCTTCCGGGACATCCCATGGCTACACCTTC,CASSQASGTSHGYTF
TRBV6-6,TRBJ1-2,TRBD1,NA,TGTGCCAGCAAGACAGGGGAGCTCAGCTACACCTTC,CASKTGELSYTF
TRBV18,TRBJ1-1,NA,medium-sized,TGTGCCAGCTCACCCCTAGACAGGACGAACACTGAAGCTTTCTTT,CASSPLDRTNTEAFF
TRBV6-4,TRBJ1-1,NA,few,TGTGCCAGCAGTGACAGGCCGAACACTGAAGCTTTCTTT,CASSDRPNTEAFF
TRBV27,TRBJ2-7,NA,NA,TGTGCCAGCAGTAGGGATTATTACGAGCAGTACTTC,CASSRDYYEQYF
TRBV7-6,TRBJ1-5,NA,NA,TGTGCCAGCAGCCTCGTTCTGGGTGAAGTCCAGCATTTT,CASSLVLGEVQHF
TRBV4-3,TRBJ2-2,NA,NA,TGCGCCAGCAGCCTTGGACCCGGGGAGCTGTTTTTT,CASSLGPGELFF
TRBV30,TRBJ1-5,NA,few,TGTGCCTGGAGTGCATTGGACAGCTATAGCAATCAGCCCCAGCATTTT,CAWSALDSYSNQPQHF
TRBV11-2,TRBJ2-7,NA,once,TGTGCCAGCAGCTTAGTGTCCTCAGCTCAGCAGTACTTC,CASSLVSSAQQYF
TRBV19,TRBJ2-3,NA,NA,TGTGCCAGTAGTATGAGTTTCGGCGGCGGTGTAGATACGCAGTATTTT,CASSMSFGGGVDTQYF
TRBV11-3,TRBJ2-5,NA,few,TGTGCCAGCAGCTTAGACGCAGCCGGTGAGACCCAGTACTTC,CASSLDAAGETQYF
TRBV29-1,TRBJ2-1,NA,NA,TGCAGCGTTGACGGTGGGAACACTAACAATGAGCAGTTCTTC,CSVDGGNTNNEQFF
TRBV7-2,TRBJ2-3,TRBD1,once,TGTGCCAGCAGCCCAACAGGGGCTAGCACAGATACGCAGTATTTT,CASSPTGASTDTQYF
TRBV29-1,TRBJ2-3,NA,few,TGCAGCGTTGAGAGGGACGTAACAGATACGCAGTATTTT,CSVERDVTDTQYF
TRBV4-3,TRBJ1-3,TRBD1,NA,TGCGCCAGCAGCCAAGATGTGGGACAGGGGACGCACACCATATATTTT,CASSQDVGQGTHTIYF
TRBV7-6,TRBJ1-4,NA,few,TGTGCCAGCAGCCTCGGGGGGGCGGGAAAGGAAAAACTGTTTTTT,CASSLGGAGKEKLFF
TRBV6-6,TRBJ2-7,NA,NA,TGTGCCAGCAGTTACTCGACCTCCTACGAGCAGTACTTC,CASSYSTSYEQYF
TRBV7-2,TRBJ2-7,NA,NA,TGTGCCAGCAGCCCCTCCTACGAGCAGTACTTC,CASSPSYEQYF
TRBV7-9,TRBJ2-2,TRBD1,NA,TGTGCCAGCAGCTCGGAGACAGGGGGCCCCGGGGAGCTGTTTTTT,CASSSETGGPGELFF
TRBV5-5,TRBJ1-5,TRBD1,once,TGTGCCAGCAGCCGGGACAGCGGCCGACTAGGGCAGCCCCAGCATTTT,CASSRDSGRLGQPQHF
TRBV29-1,TRBJ2-2,NA,NA,TGCAGCGTTGGCGCATCTCAAGACACCGGGGAGCTGTTTTTT,CSVGASQDTGELFF
TRBV2,TRBJ2-6,NA,few,TGTGCCAGCAGGGACAGCTCTGGGGCCAACGTCCTGACTTTC,CASRDSSGANVLTF
TRBV6-5,TRBJ2-1,TRBD2,once,TGTGCCAGCAGCGTCGAGCGGGGGGCCAACAATGAGCAGTTCTTC,CASSVERGANNEQFF
TRBV30,TRBJ1-6,NA,NA,TGTGCCTGGAGTGTTCAGGCAGGGGCTTCACCCCTCCACTTT,CAWSVQAGASPLHF
TRBV25-1,TRBJ1-2,NA,NA,TGTGCCAGCAGCAGTGATGTAGGGGGGCTTGGCTACACCTTC,CASSSDVGGLGYTF
TRBV7-2,TRBJ2-3,NA,NA,TGTGCCAGCAGCCCACCACCGGGACTCCGCACAGATACGCAGTATTTT,CASSPPPGLRTDTQYF
TRBV15,TRBJ2-3,TRBD2,medium-sized,TGTGCCACCAGCAGAGGAATGGCGGGGGGGACAGATACGCAGTATTTT,CATSRGMAGGTDTQYF
TRBV29-1,TRBJ2-3,TRBD1,NA,TGCAGCGTTGGAACAGGGGGCACCACAGATACGCAGTATTTT,CSVGTGGTTDTQYF
TRBV27,TRBJ2-2,NA,NA,TGTGCCAGCAGTTTTTACGAGATCGGACCCTCGAACACCGGGGAGCTGTTTTTT,CASSFYEIGPSNTGELFF
TRBV4-3,TRBJ2-3,TRBD2,NA,TGCGCCAGCAGCCAGATGGGACTAGGTGGAGATACGCAGTATTTT,CASSQMGLGGDTQYF
TRBV5-8,TRBJ1-2,TRBD1,NA,TGTGCCAGCAGTCGGACAGGGTTTTTCGGCTACACCTTC,CASSRTGFFGYTF
TRBV28,TRBJ1-5,NA,NA,TGTGCCAGCAGTTTATTGACAGCGGGAAGCAATCAGCCCCAGCATTTT,CASSLLTAGSNQPQHF
TRBV6-5,TRBJ1-1,NA,NA,TGTGCCAGCAGCCCCGGGGGGGGTGAAGCTTTCTTT,CASSPGGGEAFF
TRBV9,TRBJ2-6,TRBD1,NA,TGTGCCAGCAGCGTCGAAAGACAGGGGTTAGGGGCCAACGTCCTGACTTTC,CASSVERQGLGANVLTF
TRBV6-5,TRBJ2-3,NA,NA,TGTGCCAGCAGTGTCGTCGAGGGCGTCGATACGCAGTATTTT,CASSVVEGVDTQYF